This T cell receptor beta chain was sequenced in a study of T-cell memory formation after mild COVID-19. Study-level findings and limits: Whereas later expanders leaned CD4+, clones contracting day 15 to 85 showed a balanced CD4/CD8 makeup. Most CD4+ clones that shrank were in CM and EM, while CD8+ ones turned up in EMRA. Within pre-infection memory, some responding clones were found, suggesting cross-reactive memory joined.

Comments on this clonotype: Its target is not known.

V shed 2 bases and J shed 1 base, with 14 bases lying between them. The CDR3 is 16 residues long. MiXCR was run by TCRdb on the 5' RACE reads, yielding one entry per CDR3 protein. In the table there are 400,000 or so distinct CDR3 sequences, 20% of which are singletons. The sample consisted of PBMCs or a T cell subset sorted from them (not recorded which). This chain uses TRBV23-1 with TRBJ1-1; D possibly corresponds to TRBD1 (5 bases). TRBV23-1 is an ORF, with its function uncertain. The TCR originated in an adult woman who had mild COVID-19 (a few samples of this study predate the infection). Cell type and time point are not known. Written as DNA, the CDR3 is TGCGCCAGCAGTCAACCCTGCGTCGGGGGGAACACTGAAGCTTTCTTT. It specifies CASSQPCVGGNTEAFF.